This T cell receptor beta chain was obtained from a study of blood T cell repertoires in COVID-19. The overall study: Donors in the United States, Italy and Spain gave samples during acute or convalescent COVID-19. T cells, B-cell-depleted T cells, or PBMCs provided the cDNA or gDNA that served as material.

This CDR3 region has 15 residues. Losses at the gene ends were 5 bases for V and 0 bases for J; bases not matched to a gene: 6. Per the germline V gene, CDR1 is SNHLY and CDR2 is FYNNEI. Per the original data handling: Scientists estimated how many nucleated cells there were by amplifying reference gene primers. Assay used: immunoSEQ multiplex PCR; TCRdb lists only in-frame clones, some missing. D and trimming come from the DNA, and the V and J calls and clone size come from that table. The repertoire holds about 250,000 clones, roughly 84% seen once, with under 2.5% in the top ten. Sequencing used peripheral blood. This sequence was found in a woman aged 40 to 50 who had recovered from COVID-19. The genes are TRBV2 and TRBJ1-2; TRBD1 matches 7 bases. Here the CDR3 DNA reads TGTGCCAGCAGTAACAGGGGCGCTTCTAACTATGGCTACACCTTC. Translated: CASSNRGASNYGYTF.